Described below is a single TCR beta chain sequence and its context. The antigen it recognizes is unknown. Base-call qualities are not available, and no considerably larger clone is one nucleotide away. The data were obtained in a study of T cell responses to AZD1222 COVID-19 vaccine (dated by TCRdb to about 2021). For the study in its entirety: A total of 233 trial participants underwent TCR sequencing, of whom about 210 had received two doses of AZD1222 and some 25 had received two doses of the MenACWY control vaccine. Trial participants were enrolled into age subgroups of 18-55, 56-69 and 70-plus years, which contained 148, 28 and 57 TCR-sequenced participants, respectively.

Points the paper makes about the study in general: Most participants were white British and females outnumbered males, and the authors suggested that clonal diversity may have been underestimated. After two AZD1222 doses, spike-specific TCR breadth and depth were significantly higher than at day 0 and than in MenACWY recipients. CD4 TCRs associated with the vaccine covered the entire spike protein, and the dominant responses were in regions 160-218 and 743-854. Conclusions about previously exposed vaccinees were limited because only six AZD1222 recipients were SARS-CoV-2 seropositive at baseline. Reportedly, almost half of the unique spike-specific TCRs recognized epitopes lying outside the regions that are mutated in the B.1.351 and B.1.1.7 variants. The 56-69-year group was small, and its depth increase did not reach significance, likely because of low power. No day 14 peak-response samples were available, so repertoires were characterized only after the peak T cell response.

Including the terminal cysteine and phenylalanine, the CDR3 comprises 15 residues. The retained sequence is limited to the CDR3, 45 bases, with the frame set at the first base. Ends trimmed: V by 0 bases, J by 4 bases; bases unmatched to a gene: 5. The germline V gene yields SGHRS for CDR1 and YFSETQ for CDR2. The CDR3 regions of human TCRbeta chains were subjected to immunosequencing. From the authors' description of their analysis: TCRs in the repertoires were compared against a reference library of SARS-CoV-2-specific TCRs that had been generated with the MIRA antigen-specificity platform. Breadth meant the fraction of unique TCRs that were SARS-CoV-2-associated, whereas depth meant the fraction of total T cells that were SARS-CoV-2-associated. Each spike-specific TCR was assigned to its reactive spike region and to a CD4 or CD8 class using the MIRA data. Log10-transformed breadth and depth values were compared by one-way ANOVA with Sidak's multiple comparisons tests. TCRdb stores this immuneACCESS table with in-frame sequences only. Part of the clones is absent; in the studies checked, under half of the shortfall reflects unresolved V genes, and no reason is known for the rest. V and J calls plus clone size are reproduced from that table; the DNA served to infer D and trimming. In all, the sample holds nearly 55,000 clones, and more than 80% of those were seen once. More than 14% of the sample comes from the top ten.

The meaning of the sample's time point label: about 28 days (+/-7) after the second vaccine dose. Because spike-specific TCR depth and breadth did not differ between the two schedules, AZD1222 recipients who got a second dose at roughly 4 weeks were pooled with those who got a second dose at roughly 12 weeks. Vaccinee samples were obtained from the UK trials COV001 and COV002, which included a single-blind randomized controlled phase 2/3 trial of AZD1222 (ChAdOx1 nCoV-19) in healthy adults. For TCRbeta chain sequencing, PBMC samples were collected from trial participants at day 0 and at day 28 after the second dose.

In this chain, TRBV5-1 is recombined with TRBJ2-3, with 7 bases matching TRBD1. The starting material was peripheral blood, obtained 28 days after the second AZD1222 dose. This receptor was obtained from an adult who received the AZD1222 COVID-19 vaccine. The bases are TGCGCCAGCAGCTTGGTAGGGGGCGTCCCAGATACGCAGTATTTT. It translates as CASSLVGGVPDTQYF.